This TCR beta chain was retrieved from a study of blood T cell repertoires in COVID-19. Sequenced by immunoSEQ multiplex PCR; TCRdb stores in-frame clones only, minus some. Seen here are about 370,000 clones, approximately 90% observed once, and the top ten hold approximately 1%. With 2 bases removed from V and 0 bases from J, the gap between germline ends came to 7 bases. The CDR3 totals 13 residues. Germline-derived CDR1 and CDR2 are GTSNPN and SVGIG (reference sequence). Sequenced: PBMCs or T cells enriched from blood (not recorded which). This clonotype was sampled from a man aged 18 to 29 who had recovered from COVID-19. The chain combines TRBV30 with TRBJ2-5; D is perhaps TRBD1 (6 bases). CDR3 residues: CAWSTGYQETQYF. CDR3 DNA: TGTGCCTGGAGTACAGGGTACCAAGAGACCCAGTACTTC.